Sequencing of this T cell receptor beta chain was carried out in a study of OX40 agonist ivuxolimab in advanced cancers. Whole-study context: Averaging 60 years in age, with a range of about 23 to 79, the cohort was around 83% male.

Only in-frame clones appear in the TCRdb table, and some are missing; sequencing was by immunoSEQ multiplex PCR. The sample has some 97,000 clones; around 90% are singletons. Peripheral blood came from all dose cohorts at three timepoints. The receptor was isolated from an adult with an advanced solid tumor such as melanoma, head and neck, liver or kidney cancer. The material was CD4+ or CD8+ T cells sorted from blood, obtained in a trial of the OX40 agonist ivuxolimab.

The CDR3 bases are TGTGCCAGCAGCGCCGACGGCAACTCTGGAAACACCATATATTTT. Encoded protein: CASSADGNSGNTIYF. This chain joins TRBV6-1 and TRBJ1-3; D ambiguous. The ends were cut back, 6 bases at V and 0 bases at J, with 12 bases in the middle. There are 15 residues in the CDR3. The germline V gene has CDR1 MNHNS and CDR2 SASEGT.